A selection of T cell receptor beta chains follows, all from one sample in a study of CD8 T cells in Susac syndrome. TCRdb analysed the immunoSEQ multiplex PCR reads with MiXCR anew, one entry per CDR3 protein. The repertoire holds hundreds of thousands of distinct CDR3 sequences, with about 95% as singletons. The sample was CD4+ T cells from PBMCs. These receptors were obtained from a human donor with Susac syndrome. Both conserved end residues are trimmed from each CDR3. The D gene is left open where the match is weak.

NA,11,TRBJ2-1,TRBV18,ASSPRQTNEQF
NA,11,TRBJ2-7,TRBV20-1,SARGGRTPEQY
TRBD1,14,TRBJ1-5,TRBV6-6,ASRQGAWIEGQPQH
NA,10,TRBJ1-5,TRBV15,ATSSSNQPQH
NA,10,TRBJ1-1,TRBV20-1,SAHRVGTEAF
NA,11,TRBJ1-2,TRBV5-1,ASSKDTLGGYT
NA,10,TRBJ2-3,TRBV20-1,SAPERGDTQY
TRBD1,15,TRBJ2-1,TRBV15,ATSRVRATGGKGEQF
NA,12,TRBJ2-5,TRBV5-1,ASSPRTVGETQY
NA,13,TRBJ1-2,TRBV7-9,ASSLYQTDLYGYT
NA,13,TRBJ1-5,TRBV7-9,ASSLGAAYNQPQH
NA,12,TRBJ2-5,TRBV2,ASRRITGQETQY
TRBD1,14,TRBJ1-5,TRBV7-8,ASSLRTGVLNQPQH
NA,12,TRBJ2-7,TRBV27,ASTQSTGGYEQY
NA,13,TRBJ1-4,TRBV5-1,ASSLVWGSDEKLF
TRBD1,13,TRBJ2-6,TRBV9,ASSVTGAGANVLT
TRBD1,14,TRBJ1-2,TRBV5-4,ASSLDSEGALRGYT
TRBD1,13,TRBJ2-2,TRBV3-1,ASSQMAGGDGELF
TRBD2,14,TRBJ2-3,TRBV6-2/TRBV6-3,ASSYLTSGVPDTQY
NA,12,TRBJ1-4,TRBV5-1,ASSLAQGGEKLF
TRBD2,12,TRBJ2-5,TRBV19,ASSIGLAKETQY
TRBD1,18,TRBJ2-6,TRBV28,ASSLLFLGQASLGANVLT
NA,12,TRBJ2-7,TRBV9,ASSVLGSSYEQY
TRBD1,13,TRBJ2-5,TRBV6-2/TRBV6-3,ASSSRTGRKETQY
TRBD2,12,TRBJ2-1,TRBV20-1,SARRLAGGNEQF
NA,12,TRBJ1-1,TRBV28,ASSQENGNTEAF
NA,16,TRBJ1-6,TRBV9,ASSRGQGAQSHNSPLH
NA,11,TRBJ1-1,TRBV29-1,SVSRDAGFEAF
NA,12,TRBJ2-7,TRBV6-4,ASIPKLVVHEQY
NA,13,TRBJ2-7,TRBV4-2,ASSQVKAQGYEQY
NA,12,TRBJ2-2,TRBV6-5,ASTYLGNTGELF
NA,14,TRBJ2-3,TRBV7-2,ASSSYSGRSTDTQY
TRBD1,14,TRBJ1-5,TRBV5-8,ASSLGWSGGGQPQH
NA,13,TRBJ2-6,TRBV27,ASSSLGSGANVLT
TRBD1,14,TRBJ1-6,TRBV5-1,ASSLGTGGNNSPLH
TRBD2,13,TRBJ2-2,TRBV5-8,ASSPGTSVTGELF
NA,13,TRBJ1-5,TRBV6-5,ASSSREGRNQPQH
NA,13,TRBJ2-6,TRBV7-3,ASSHDGSGANVLT
TRBD1,12,TRBJ1-1,TRBV30,AWHPDRLRTEAF
NA,10,TRBJ1-1,TRBV3-1,ASSETEGEAF
NA,14,TRBJ2-7,TRBV30,AWSNRGRGTPDEQY
TRBD1,14,TRBJ1-5,TRBV18,ASSPYTGVVNQPQH
NA,13,TRBJ2-7,TRBV6-2/TRBV6-3,ASSLRGRDAYEQY
NA,12,TRBJ1-4,TRBV4-3,ASSPRGGNEKLF
NA,11,TRBJ2-7,TRBV20-1,SARGGSSYEQY
NA,13,TRBJ2-2,TRBV27,ASSYQGTNTGELF
NA,14,TRBJ2-2,TRBV4-3,ASGGGGARSAGELF
NA,9,TRBJ2-5,TRBV6-2/TRBV6-3,ASSDHRTQY
NA,13,TRBJ1-6,TRBV6-5,AVREFSSYNSPLH
NA,13,TRBJ1-2,TRBV2,ASRAASSLNYGYT
NA,13,TRBJ1-3,TRBV9,ASSVGMSSGNTIY
TRBD1,14,TRBJ2-5,TRBV6-2/TRBV6-3,ASSPPLDRPKGTQY
NA,14,TRBJ2-7,TRBV6-2/TRBV6-3,ASSSRERGALDEQY
TRBD1,12,TRBJ1-2,TRBV6-2/TRBV6-3,ASSILTGAYGYT
NA,10,TRBJ1-1,TRBV7-8,ASSSPGDKAF
NA,16,TRBJ1-2,TRBV9,ASSGRPARRQGGYGYT
TRBD1,12,TRBJ2-7,TRBV7-9,ASSLRGQGDEQY
TRBD1,14,TRBJ1-2,TRBV4-3,ASSQSRDRDIYGYT